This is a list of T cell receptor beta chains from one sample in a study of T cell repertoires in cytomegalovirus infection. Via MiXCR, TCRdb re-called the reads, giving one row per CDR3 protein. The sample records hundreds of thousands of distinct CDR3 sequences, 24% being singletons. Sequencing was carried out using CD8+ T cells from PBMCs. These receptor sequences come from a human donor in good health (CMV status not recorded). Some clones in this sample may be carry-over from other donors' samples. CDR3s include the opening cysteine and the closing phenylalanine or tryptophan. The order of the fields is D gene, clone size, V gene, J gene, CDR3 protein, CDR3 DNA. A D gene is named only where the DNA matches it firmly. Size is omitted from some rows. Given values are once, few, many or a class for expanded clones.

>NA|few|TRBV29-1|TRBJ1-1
CSVVEQNTEAFF
TGCAGCGTTGTAGAGCAGAACACTGAAGCTTTCTTT
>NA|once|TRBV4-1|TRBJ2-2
CASNQARGTTGELFF
TGTGCCAGCAACCAAGCGCGGGGAACCACCGGGGAGCTGTTTTTT
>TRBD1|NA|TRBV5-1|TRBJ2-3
CASSFDRGRPDTQYF
TGCGCCAGCAGCTTTGACAGGGGGCGTCCAGATACGCAGTATTTT
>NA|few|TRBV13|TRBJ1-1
CASSTSLGQPGTFF
TGTGCCAGCAGCACCTCCTTAGGACAGCCCGGGACTTTCTTT
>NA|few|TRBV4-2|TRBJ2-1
CASSQEGRPNYNEQFF
TGTGCCAGCAGCCAAGAGGGGAGGCCGAACTACAATGAGCAGTTCTTC
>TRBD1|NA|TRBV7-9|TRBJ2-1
CASSPSGGTEQFF
TGTGCCAGCAGCCCTTCAGGGGGCACTGAGCAGTTCTTC
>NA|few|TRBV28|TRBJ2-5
CASSQKTQYF
TGTGCCAGCAGCCAAAAGACCCAGTACTTC
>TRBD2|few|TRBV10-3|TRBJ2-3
CAISETSGDTDTQYF
TGTGCCATCAGTGAGACTAGCGGGGACACAGATACGCAGTATTTT
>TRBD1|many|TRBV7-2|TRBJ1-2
CASTYVYQTGGRDYGYTF
TGTGCCAGCACCTACGTTTACCAGACAGGGGGCAGGGACTATGGCTACACCTTC
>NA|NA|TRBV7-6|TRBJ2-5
CASSFWTDGNQETQYF
TGTGCCAGCAGCTTCTGGACAGATGGGAACCAAGAGACCCAGTACTTC
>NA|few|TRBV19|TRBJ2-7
CASSIKSGAEQYF
TGTGCCAGTAGTATAAAATCAGGGGCCGAGCAGTACTTC
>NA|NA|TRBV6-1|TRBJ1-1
CASTSLRAEAFF
TGTGCCAGCACCTCCTTGAGAGCTGAAGCTTTCTTT
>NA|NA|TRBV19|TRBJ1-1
CASSISQDTEAFF
TGTGCCAGTAGTATCAGCCAAGACACTGAAGCTTTCTTT
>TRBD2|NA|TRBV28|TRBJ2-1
CASSLGTSGGIVPYNEQFF
TGTGCCAGCAGTTTGGGGACTAGCGGGGGAATCGTCCCCTACAATGAACAGTTCTTC
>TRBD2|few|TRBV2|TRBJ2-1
CASSEGTSGVRAYNEQFF
TGTGCCAGCAGTGAAGGAACTAGCGGGGTTCGCGCCTACAATGAGCAGTTCTTC
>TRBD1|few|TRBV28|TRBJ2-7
CASTLTGKTYEQYF
TGTGCCAGCACCCTGACAGGGAAGACCTACGAGCAGTACTTC
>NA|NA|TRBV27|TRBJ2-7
CASSLSNSLFTYERYF
TGTGCCAGCAGTTTATCGAACAGCCTTTTTACCTACGAGCGGTACTTC
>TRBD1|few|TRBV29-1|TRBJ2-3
CSVDDRGTDTQYF
TGCAGCGTTGATGACAGGGGGACAGATACGCAGTATTTT
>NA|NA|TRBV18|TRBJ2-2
CARTRHGAGELFF
TGTGCCAGAACCCGTCACGGGGCCGGGGAGCTGTTTTTT
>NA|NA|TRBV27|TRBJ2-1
CASSLTVEGSSYNEQFF
TGTGCCAGCAGTTTAACCGTAGAAGGGAGCTCCTACAATGAGCAGTTCTTC
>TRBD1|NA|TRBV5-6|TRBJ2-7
CASSPEWDRGLEQYF
TGTGCCAGCAGTCCGGAATGGGACAGGGGGCTCGAGCAGTACTTC
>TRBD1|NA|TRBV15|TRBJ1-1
CATSRRIIGTGDFMNTEAFF
TGTGCCACCAGCAGACGTATTATAGGGACAGGGGACTTTATGAACACTGAAGCTTTCTTT